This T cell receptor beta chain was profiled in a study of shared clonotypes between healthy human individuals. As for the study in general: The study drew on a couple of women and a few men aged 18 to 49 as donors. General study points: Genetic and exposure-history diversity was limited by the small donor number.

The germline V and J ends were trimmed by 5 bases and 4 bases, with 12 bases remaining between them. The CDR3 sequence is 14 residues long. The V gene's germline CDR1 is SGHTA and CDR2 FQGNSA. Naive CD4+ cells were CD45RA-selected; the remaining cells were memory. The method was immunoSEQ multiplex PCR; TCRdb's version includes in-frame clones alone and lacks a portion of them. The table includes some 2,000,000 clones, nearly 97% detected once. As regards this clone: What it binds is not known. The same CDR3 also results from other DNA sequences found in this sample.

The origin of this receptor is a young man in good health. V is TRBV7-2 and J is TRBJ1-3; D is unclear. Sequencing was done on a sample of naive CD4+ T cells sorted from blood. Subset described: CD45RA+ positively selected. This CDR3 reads CASSLSPSGNTIYF. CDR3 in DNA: TGTGCCAGCAGCCTCTCTCCCTCGGGAAACACCATATATTTT.